The 20 T cell receptor beta chains below all came from one sample that was sequenced in a study of T cell responses to AZD1222 COVID-19 vaccine. Sequencing used immunoSEQ multiplex PCR; TCRdb keeps in-frame clones, though not all of them. This table has some 110,000 clones, about 90% appearing once. The material sequenced was peripheral blood, taken on day 0 of AZD1222 vaccination. All receptors come from an adult in good health.

This chain joins TRBV28 and TRBJ1-4, with 8 bases matching TRBD1. In germline, CDR1 is MDHEN, CDR2 SYDVKM. The J segment lost 7 bases and the V segment lost 5 bases, leaving 6 bases of the junction unmatched. CDR3 length: 14 amino acids. The CDR3 nucleotides are TGTGCCAGCAGTGTCTGGACAGGGATTGAAAAACTGTTTTTT. Its protein product is CASSVWTGIEKLFF.

J is TRBJ1-1 and V is TRBV5-1, with D perhaps TRBD1 (6 bases). The CDR3 covers 16 residues. Trimming took off 0 bases at V and 2 bases at J, with 14 bases between the two ends. Germline V gene data show CDR1 as SGHRS and CDR2 as YFSETQ. CDR3 in amino acids: CASSLAAGGVNTEAFF. The CDR3 coding sequence is TGCGCCAGCAGCTTGGCGGCGGGGGGCGTAAACACTGAAGCTTTCTTT.

The rearrangement links TRBV15 to TRBJ1-1; 7 bases fit TRBD1. The CDR3 is 14 amino acids. Germline CDR1 reads LNHNV; CDR2 reads YYDKDF (reference sequence). After removal of 3 bases from V and 5 bases from J, the junction contained 6 bases not matched to a gene. The CDR3 is CATSSPGGRTEAFF. As DNA, the CDR3 is TGTGCCACCAGCAGTCCAGGGGGAAGGACTGAAGCTTTCTTT.

The chain is built from TRBV6-1 and TRBJ2-3; 9 bases are shared with TRBD2. The junction had 9 bases not matched to a gene; V was cut back by 0 bases and J by 5 bases. The CDR3 is 17 residues long. CDR1 is MNHNS and CDR2 is SASEGT in the germline V gene. The CDR3: CASSEAPSGAGGDTQYF. The DNA of the CDR3 is TGTGCCAGCAGTGAAGCGCCTAGCGGGGCGGGGGGAGATACGCAGTATTTT.

The genes are TRBV28 and TRBJ1-3, with D unresolved. This CDR3 contains 16 residues. V was cut by 7 bases and J by 1 base, with 17 bases left in between. Germline V gene lookup returns CDR1 MDHEN and CDR2 SYDVKM. DNA for the CDR3: TGTGCCAGCACCCCATGGTCTTGGGGTTCTGGAAACACCATATATTTT. This gives the protein CASTPWSWGSGNTIYF.

This chain uses TRBV21-1 with TRBJ2-5. TRBV21-1 is annotated as a pseudogene. CDR3 length equals 17 residues. This chain's CDR3 is CASSKAGAGGVRETQYF. The DNA for the CDR3 is TGTGCCAGCAGCAAAGCGGGGGCCGGCGGGGTACGAGAGACCCAGTACTTC.

The gene calls are TRBV4-3 and TRBJ1-3, with D perhaps matching TRBD1 (5 bases). This CDR3 is 17 amino acids long. V lost 0 bases and J lost 0, with 12 bases in between. CDR1 and CDR2 from the germline V gene are LGHNA and YSLEER. In DNA form, the CDR3 reads TGCGCCAGCAGCCAAGATACTACAGGAAGCTCTGGAAACACCATATATTTT. Its protein is CASSQDTTGSSGNTIYF.

This chain joins TRBV18 and TRBJ1-2; unclear D gene. Looked up from germline, CDR1 is KGHSH and CDR2 is LQKENI. V lost 2 bases and J lost 4, with 11 bases in between. The CDR3 covers 14 residues. The CDR3 protein is CASSPVEEGYGYTF. CDR3 coding DNA: TGTGCCAGCTCACCAGTCGAGGAGGGCTATGGCTACACCTTC.

The chain is built from TRBV19 and TRBJ1-1; 8 bases are shared with TRBD1. The CDR3 is 14 residues long. V was pared by 6 bases and J by 5 bases, with 8 bases of the junction left unmatched. Looked up from germline, CDR1 is LNHDA and CDR2 is SQIVND (reference sequence). CDR3 protein: CASSLNRGGTEAFF. CDR3 DNA: TGTGCCAGTAGCCTCAACAGGGGGGGGACTGAAGCTTTCTTT. Full variable domain (rest looked up from reference TRBV19 and TRBJ1-1): DGGITQSPKYLFRKEGQNVTLSCEQNLNHDAMYWYRQDPGQGLRLIYYSQIVNDFQKGDIAEGYSVSREKKESFPLTVTSAQKNPTAFYLCASSLNRGGTEAFFGQGTRLTVV.

The genes are TRBV9 and TRBJ1-3; weak D call: TRBD1 (5 bases). Trimming left V 0 bases short and J 4 bases short, with 11 bases between. Germline V lookup: CDR1 SGDLS, CDR2 YYNGEE. There are 15 residues in the CDR3. Here the CDR3 reads CASSVVGAKGNTIYF. The CDR3 DNA follows: TGTGCCAGCAGCGTAGTCGGGGCGAAGGGAAACACCATATATTTT.

This chain connects TRBV24-1 to TRBJ2-1; 8 bases agree with TRBD2. Germline CDR1 reads KGHDR; CDR2 reads SFDVKD. The CDR3 has 13 amino acids. Trimming at V came to 9 bases and at J to 6 bases, leaving 6 bases not matched to a gene. The CDR3 is CATGGLGGNEQFF. In DNA, the CDR3 is TGTGCCACCGGGGGACTAGGGGGCAATGAGCAGTTCTTC.

The rearrangement joins TRBV7-6 to TRBJ2-1, with 8 bases fitting TRBD2. Losses at the gene ends were 5 bases for V and 5 bases for J; bases not matched to a gene: 17. Germline V gives CDR1 SGHVS, CDR2 FNYEAQ. The CDR3 extends over 18 amino acids. CDR3 residues: CASSPESLAGTSHNEQFF. CDR3 sequence (DNA): TGTGCCAGCAGCCCCGAGTCCTTAGCGGGAACTTCGCACAATGAGCAGTTCTTC.

The chain is built from TRBV5-5 and TRBJ1-2; TRBD1 might be the D (6 bases). There are 12 residues in the CDR3. Germline lookup yields CDR1 SGHKS and CDR2 YYEKEE (reference sequence). Trimming removed 5 bases from V and 6 bases from J, with 11 bases in between. CDR3 coding DNA: TGTGCCAGCAGACAAAACAGGGATGGCTACACCTTC. It translates to CASRQNRDGYTF.

This clone was observed a single time. The chain employs TRBV19 and TRBJ2-1; D may be TRBD1 (5 bases). CDR1 LNHDA and CDR2 SQIVND come from the germline V gene (reference sequence). There are 13 residues in the CDR3. Trimming removed 9 bases at V and 8 bases at J, with 17 bases between. This chain's CDR3 is CASSIQGRDEQFF. In DNA form, the CDR3 reads TGTGCCAGCTCTATTCAGGGTAGGGATGAGCAGTTCTTC.

V is TRBV2 and J is TRBJ1-6; D may be TRBD1 (5 bases). V gave up 6 bases and J gave up 4 bases, with 19 bases separating them. Germline CDR1 SNHLY, CDR2 FYNNEI. CDR3 length: 17 amino acids. Written as DNA, the CDR3 is TGTGCCAGCAGCCCCAGGGCCATGCTTGGGTATAATTCACCCCTCCACTTT. It specifies CASSPRAMLGYNSPLHF.

This chain links TRBV6-5 with TRBJ2-6; D may be TRBD2 (5 bases). CDR3 length: 14 amino acids. V lost 6 bases to trimming and J lost 0 bases, with 6 bases between them. Germline-derived CDR1 and CDR2 are MNHEY and SVGAGI. CDR3 bases: TGTGCCAGCAGGAGGGTCTCTGGGGCCAACGTCCTGACTTTC. This codes for CASRRVSGANVLTF.

J is TRBJ2-1 and V is TRBV7-8, with D possibly TRBD2 on 6 matching bases. Trimming pared 2 bases from V and 4 bases from J, leaving 9 bases between. This CDR3 has 14 amino acids. In germline, CDR1 is SGHVS, CDR2 FQNEAQ. This CDR3 is CASSLYGGYNEQFF. The CDR3 DNA reads as TGTGCCAGCAGCTTATATGGAGGGTACAATGAGCAGTTCTTC.

In this sample, this clone turned up a few times. The rearrangement links TRBV11-2 to TRBJ1-1, with TRBD1 identical over 8 bases. Losses at the gene ends were 1 base for V and 5 bases for J; bases not matched to a gene: 12. The germline V gene has CDR1 SGHAT and CDR2 FQNNGV. This CDR3 is 17 amino acids long. CDR3 nucleotides: TGTGCCAGCAGCTTAGGGGTAAACAGGGGGTTGAGGACTGAAGCTTTCTTT. This sequence encodes CASSLGVNRGLRTEAFF.

V and J are TRBV27 and TRBJ2-5; 13 bases map to TRBD2. CDR3 length equals 17 residues. CDR1 and CDR2 (germline): MNHEY, SMNVEV (reference sequence). V was pared by 4 bases and J by 2 bases, with 7 bases of the junction left unmatched. The CDR3 DNA sequence: TGTGCCAGCAGTTATAAGGGACTAGCGGGGCCTCAAGAGACCCAGTACTTC. As protein: CASSYKGLAGPQETQYF.

The V gene is TRBV28, the J gene TRBJ1-1; D unresolved. V lost 3 bases to trimming and J lost 6 bases, with 14 bases between them. The CDR3 totals 14 residues. The germline gives CDR1 MDHEN, CDR2 SYDVKM. CDR3 loop: CASSFPVKGAEAFF. The CDR3 DNA reads TGTGCCAGCAGTTTCCCCGTCAAGGGCGCTGAAGCTTTCTTT. The full variable domain, its missing parts supplied by reference TRBV28 and TRBJ1-1, is DVKVTQSSRYLVKRTGEKVFLECVQDMDHENMFWYRQDPGLGLRLIYFSYDVKMKEKGDIPEGYSVSREKKERFSLILESASTNQTSMYLCASSFPVKGAEAFFGQGTRLTVV.